This T cell receptor (beta chain) was sequenced during a study of blood T cell repertoires in COVID-19. Study-level information: Acute and convalescent COVID-19 samples came from the United States, Italy and Spain.

Sequencing used immunoSEQ multiplex PCR; TCRdb keeps in-frame clones, though not all of them. The sample consists of approximately 250,000 clones, approximately 85% of them appearing once. The CDR3 has 15 residues. Losses at the gene ends were 4 bases for V and 5 bases for J; bases not matched to a gene: 6. The germline V gene has CDR1 GTSNPN and CDR2 SVGIG (reference sequence). V and J are TRBV30 and TRBJ1-6; TRBD1 matches at 9 bases. Sequencing used PBMCs or T cells enriched from blood (not recorded which). This TCR derives from a woman aged 45-60 years with acute COVID-19. The CDR3 is CAWTTGGLNNSPLHF. The CDR3 nucleotides are TGTGCCTGGACAACAGGGGGCTTGAATAATTCACCCCTCCACTTT.